Included here is one T cell receptor beta chain sequence, with context. This entry comes from a study of T cell changes during pregnancy in multiple sclerosis. Germline values: CDR1 SGDLS, CDR2 YYNGEE. CDR3 length equals 13 residues. V shed 2 bases and J 5 bases; nucleotides not matched to a gene: 1. This table comes from immunoSEQ multiplex PCR, and its TCRdb copy is limited to in-frame clones, with some not included. Here the sample spans 40,000 or so clones, around 92% being singletons. Sequenced here: CD8+ T cells from peripheral blood mononuclear cells, sampled in the third trimester of pregnancy. This clonotype originated in a female donor with multiple sclerosis, enrolled in a pregnancy study. This chain connects TRBV9 to TRBJ2-1; TRBD1 aligns across 7 bases. The CDR3: CASSVGTDNEQFF. CDR3 DNA sequence: TGTGCCAGCAGCGTTGGGACAGACAATGAGCAGTTCTTC.